These 6 T cell receptor beta chains came from one sample sequenced in a study of shared clonotypes between healthy human individuals. Generated by immunoSEQ multiplex PCR, the TCRdb table keeps only in-frame clones and is missing some. The table lists 2 million to 2.5 million clones, 92% of them singletons. The source material was naive CD4+ T cells from PBMCs. Subset reported: CD45RA+ positively selected. The receptors come from a man between 18 and 35 years old in good health. Some clones in this sample may be carry-over from other donors' samples.

This chain uses TRBV10-1 with TRBJ2-5; 9 bases are shared with TRBD2. There are 15 residues in the CDR3. Looked up from germline, CDR1 is WNHNN and CDR2 is SYGVQD (reference sequence). After removal of 6 bases from V and 5 bases from J, the junction contained 10 bases not matched to a gene. The chain's CDR3 is CASSEQTSGPETQYF. The DNA for the CDR3 is TGCGCCAGCAGCGAACAGACTAGCGGTCCCGAGACCCAGTACTTC.

The rearrangement uses TRBV6-4 and TRBJ2-5; D is perhaps TRBD1 (5 bases). Germline V gene lookup returns CDR1 MRHNA and CDR2 SNTAGT. CDR3 length: 15 amino acids. V lost 5 bases and J lost 2, with 15 bases in between. The CDR3 here is CASSPPQELQETQYF. The CDR3 region has the DNA TGTGCCAGCAGTCCCCCACAGGAGCTGCAAGAGACCCAGTACTTC.

The rearrangement uses TRBV28 and TRBJ1-2, with D unresolved. The CDR3 contains 15 residues. The V gene lost 2 bases and the J gene lost 4 bases, with 14 bases spanning the gap. Germline V gene sequence: CDR1 MDHEN, CDR2 SYDVKM. The CDR3 spells CASSLKPARGYGYTF. CDR3 in DNA: TGTGCCAGCAGTTTAAAGCCCGCACGAGGCTATGGCTACACCTTC.

Of note for this clone: Other DNA sequences of this sample code for an identical CDR3. V is TRBV28 and J is TRBJ2-7; D unresolved. Germline CDR1 reads MDHEN; CDR2 reads SYDVKM. The CDR3 runs 11 residues. V was pared by 5 bases and J by 2 bases, with 4 bases between. Here the CDR3 reads CASSVTYEQYF. The DNA of the CDR3 is TGTGCCAGCAGTGTAACCTACGAGCAGTACTTC.

The J gene is TRBJ1-1, the V gene TRBV5-6; D not resolved. The CDR3 sequence is 13 residues long. From germline, CDR1 is SGHDT and CDR2 YYEEEE. V was cut by 5 bases and J by 3 bases, with 11 bases left in between. The CDR3 spells CASSDGRDTEAFF. The CDR3 coding sequence is TGTGCCAGCAGTGACGGGAGGGACACTGAAGCTTTCTTT.

With respect to this clone: The same CDR3 also results from other DNA sequences found in this sample. The CDR3 is CASSFGQGLQETQYF. The CDR3 DNA sequence: TGTGCCAGCAGCTTTGGACAGGGCTTACAAGAGACCCAGTACTTC. V gene TRBV7-9 combines with J gene TRBJ2-5; 8 nucleotides line up with TRBD1. The CDR3 totals 15 residues. Germline CDR1 reads SEHNR; CDR2 reads FQNEAQ (reference sequence). Unmatched junction bases numbered 5, after V lost 3 bases and J lost 2 bases. Drawing the rest from reference TRBV7-9 and TRBJ2-5, the complete variable domain is DTGVSQNPRHKITKRGQNVTFRCDPISEHNRLYWYRQTLGQGPEFLTYFQNEAQLEKSRLLSDRFSAERPKGSFSTLEIQRTEQGDSAMYLCASSFGQGLQETQYFGPGTRLLVL.